The 16 T cell receptor beta chains below all came from one sample that was sequenced in a study of CD8 T cells in ankylosing spondylitis. TCRdb itself ran the 5' RACE reads through MiXCR, one entry per CDR3 protein. The sample records roughly 150,000 distinct CDR3 sequences, 5.5% to 7.5% being singletons. The sequencing input was blood, either unsorted or a sorted T cell fraction (not recorded which). The receptors originated from a female donor with ankylosing spondylitis or in good health (not recorded which).

Ten or more counts support this clonotype. This chain uses TRBV10-3 with TRBJ2-2; D tentatively reads TRBD1 or TRBD2 (5 bases each). The CDR3 is made up of 17 amino acids. Per the germline V gene, CDR1 is ENHRY and CDR2 is SYGVKD. Trimming left V 6 bases short and J 0 bases short, with 17 bases between. The CDR3, as DNA: TGTGCCATCAGAGACATACCGGGGACCTCGAACACCGGGGAGCTGTTTTTT. This codes for CAIRDIPGTSNTGELFF.

About this clonotype: This could be a read error, since a much larger clone is one nucleotide away. This sequence joins TRBV11-2 and TRBJ1-4; TRBD1 matches at 7 bases. Losses at the gene ends were 5 bases for V and 5 bases for J; bases not matched to a gene: 8. Germline V gene sequence: CDR1 SGHAT, CDR2 FQNNGV. The CDR3 contains 15 residues. The CDR3 here is CASSAVQGWNEKLFF. For the CDR3, the DNA is TGTGCCAGCAGCGCGGTACAGGGGTGGAATGAAAAACTGTTTTTT. Combining the CDR3 with reference TRBV11-2 and TRBJ1-4 gives the whole variable domain EAGVAQSPRYKIIEKRQSVAFWCNPISGHATLYWYQQILGQGPKLLIQFQNNGVVDDSQLPKDRFSAERLKGVDSTLKIQPAKLEDSAVYLCASSAVQGWNEKLFFGSGTQLSVL.

The sample holds many counts of this clonotype. The chain uses TRBV7-2 and TRBJ2-3, with a weak D call TRBD1 (6 bases). CDR3 length: 17 residues. V was pared by 4 bases and J by 3 bases, with 20 bases between. Germline lookup yields CDR1 SGHTA and CDR2 FQGNSA. CDR3 loop: CASSYRDIQKGTDTQYF. The CDR3 bases are TGTGCCAGCAGCTATCGGGACATCCAAAAAGGGACAGATACGCAGTATTTT.

Ten or more counts support this clonotype. At one end the junction does not follow the germline gene, possibly because of a read error. The chain joins TRBV7-7 to TRBJ2-2; 8 bases are shared with TRBD2. The germline CDR1 and CDR2 sequences are SSHAT and FNYEAQ (reference sequence). The CDR3 spans 15 residues. The CDR3, as DNA: TGTGCTAGCAGCCCTGTTAGCGGGGTCACCGGGGAGCTGTTTTTT. This encodes CASSPVSGVTGELFF.

Many counts were recorded for this clonotype. CDR3 coding DNA: TGTGCCTGGACCCTACGCCAGGGGAAATATGGCTACACCTTC. It codes for CAWTLRQGKYGYTF. The chain links TRBV30 to TRBJ1-2; D perhaps matches TRBD1 (6 bases). Germline CDR1 reads GTSNPN; CDR2 reads SVGIG (reference sequence). CDR3 length: 14 residues. The V and J ends lost 4 bases and 5 bases respectively, with 17 bases between them.

This clonotype has at least ten counts. The rearrangement joins TRBV18 to TRBJ1-2, with D possibly being TRBD1 (5 bases). CDR3 length: 13 amino acids. Per germline, CDR1 KGHSH and CDR2 LQKENI. V was shortened by 5 bases and J by 5 bases, with 12 bases between the two germline ends. The CDR3 reads CASSADGGYGYTF. DNA of the CDR3: TGTGCCAGCTCAGCCGACGGGGGGTATGGCTACACCTTC.

In this sample, this clonotype turned up a few times. A much larger clonotype is one base distant, so this may be a read error. J is TRBJ2-1 and V is TRBV25-1; tentative D call: TRBD2 (7 bases). Germline V gene lookup returns CDR1 MGHDK and CDR2 SYGVNS. The CDR3 has 15 residues. V lost 6 bases and J 6 bases, leaving 18 bases between the germline ends. CDR3 protein: CASSVRGGLFNEQFF. The CDR3 DNA reads as TGTGCCAGCAGCGTCCGCGGGGGCCTTTTCAATGAGCAGTTCTTC.

This clonotype was counted at least ten times. This chain connects TRBV10-3 to TRBJ1-1; 7 bases are a match to TRBD1. The CDR3 covers 14 residues. Germline V gene sequence: CDR1 ENHRY, CDR2 SYGVKD. The V gene end was trimmed by 5 bases and the J gene end by 1 base; junction bases not matched to a gene: 4. The CDR3 sequence: CAISWTGPNTEAFF. CDR3 in DNA: TGTGCCATCAGTTGGACAGGACCGAACACTGAAGCTTTCTTT.

This clonotype was seen repeatedly, ten times or more. The chain has TRBV18 and TRBJ1-5, with a tentative D call TRBD1 (5 bases). The CDR3 spans 15 residues. The V end was cut by 2 bases, the J end by 6 bases, with 14 bases between. Germline-derived CDR1 and CDR2 are KGHSH and LQKENI. The CDR3 DNA sequence: TGTGCCAGCTCACCAGACGGGGCGAGAAGTCAGCCCCAGCATTTT. This sequence encodes CASSPDGARSQPQHF.

Worth noting for this clonotype: A much larger clone is a single base away; this may be a read error. The CDR3 DNA reads as TGTGCCAGCAGGGTCGCGGGGCCGCTCTTC. It translates to CASRVAGPLF. V gene TRBV27 combines with J gene TRBJ2-1, with D possibly TRBD2 on 6 matching bases. The CDR3 runs to 10 residues. Germline CDR1 and CDR2: MNHEY and SMNVEV (reference sequence).

This clonotype was counted many times. The chain recombines TRBV4-1 with TRBJ2-7; perhaps TRBD2 as D (6 bases). The V end lost 1 base, the J end lost 4 bases, and 14 bases lay between the germline ends. Germline V gene sequence: CDR1 MGHRA, CDR2 YSYEKL. The CDR3 sequence is 15 residues long. CDR3 sequence: CASSQVSGERYEQYF. The CDR3, as DNA: TGCGCCAGCAGCCAAGTCTCGGGGGAGAGATACGAGCAGTACTTC.

This clonotype was observed at least ten times. This sequence joins TRBV10-3 and TRBJ2-1; 14 bases line up with TRBD2. This CDR3 has 16 residues. From germline, CDR1 is ENHRY and CDR2 SYGVKD. The V gene end was trimmed by 0 bases and the J gene end by 9 bases; junction bases not matched to a gene: 4. The CDR3 protein is CAISESTSGGAREQFF. DNA for the CDR3: TGTGCCATCAGTGAGTCGACTAGCGGGGGGGCCCGTGAGCAGTTCTTC.

The table lists this clonotype with many counts. The gene calls are TRBV10-3 and TRBJ1-1; D unclear. Germline CDR1 is ENHRY and CDR2 is SYGVKD. CDR3 length equals 14 residues. V lost 6 bases and J 0 bases, leaving 11 bases between the germline ends. CDR3: CAIRPRYMNTEAFF. CDR3 nucleotide sequence: TGTGCCATCAGACCCAGGTACATGAACACTGAAGCTTTCTTT.

This chain links TRBV12-3 or TRBV12-4 with TRBJ2-3; the D gene is possibly TRBD2 (5 bases). The CDR3 spans 14 residues. The V end was cut by 5 bases, the J end by 6 bases, with 15 bases between. CDR3 nucleotide sequence: TGTGCCAGCAGTGACCTGGGAGTCGCTGATACGCAGTATTTT. It yields the protein CASSDLGVADTQYF.

Turning to this clonotype: A read error may be the cause here, since a much bigger clone is one base away. V is TRBV18 and J is TRBJ2-5; 10 bases agree with TRBD1. V was pared by 7 bases and J by 3 bases, with 5 bases of the junction left unmatched. CDR1 and CDR2 (germline): KGHSH, LQKENI. The CDR3 is 14 amino acids. This chain's CDR3 is CASLEGQGKETQYF. Here the CDR3 DNA reads TGTGCCAGCTTAGAGGGACAGGGGAAAGAGACCCAGTACTTC.

In its sample, this clonotype was seen many times. The rearrangement links TRBV7-2 to TRBJ2-5; 11 bases fit TRBD2. The CDR3 spans 15 residues. Germline trimming cut 7 bases from V and 4 bases from J; bases unmatched to any gene: 8. Germline V gives CDR1 SGHTA, CDR2 FQGNSA. The CDR3 is CASNPLGTSGETQYF. CDR3 in DNA: TGTGCCAGCAACCCCTTGGGGACTAGCGGAGAGACCCAGTACTTC.